This TCR beta chain emerged from a study of T-cell memory formation after mild COVID-19. TCRdb analysed the 5' RACE reads with MiXCR anew, one entry per CDR3 protein. The repertoire holds approximately 300,000 distinct CDR3 sequences, with less than 20% as singletons. Germline values: CDR1 MDHEN, CDR2 SYDVKM. The J segment lost 6 bases and the V segment lost 3 bases, leaving 11 bases of the junction unmatched. The CDR3 is 16 residues long. Findings and limits, study-wide: Memory cells collected pre-infection included some clones that later responded, suggesting cross-reactive memory joined.

This clonotype has just a few counts. Its antigen remains unidentified. The specimen was PBMCs or a T cell subset sorted from them (not recorded which). This TCR was recovered from a man between 18 and 29 years old who had mild COVID-19 (a few samples of this study predate the infection). Cell type and time point are not known. The V call is TRBV28, the J call TRBJ2-3, with 8 bases lining up with TRBD2. The DNA of the CDR3 is TGTGCCAGCAGTTTCAGCGGGGGCTACACGGGGGATACGCAGTATTTT. This sequence encodes CASSFSGGYTGDTQYF. The whole variable domain, filled in from reference TRBV28 and TRBJ2-3, reads DVKVTQSSRYLVKRTGEKVFLECVQDMDHENMFWYRQDPGLGLRLIYFSYDVKMKEKGDIPEGYSVSREKKERFSLILESASTNQTSMYLCASSFSGGYTGDTQYFGPGTRLTVL.